This T cell receptor (beta chain) was retrieved from a study of CD4+ T cells in melanoma. Regarding the study as a whole: A reported correlation linked neoantigen-specific CD4+ T cells to CD8+, macrophage and B cell function. Diverse differentiation states were reported for melanoma neoantigen-specific CD4+ T cells.

The assay was immunoSEQ multiplex PCR, and TCRdb's table has in-frame clones only and misses some. The profile shows around 110,000 clones, about 92% of them singletons. As to this clone: Its antigen is still unknown.

This CDR3 contains 15 residues. Deletions cut 2 bases from V and 2 bases from J, with 10 bases between. CDR1 is MRHNA, CDR2 SNTAGT, per germline. The sequencing sample was made of peripheral blood. This clonotype was sampled from a human donor with melanoma. The chain links TRBV6-4 to TRBJ1-5; maybe TRBD1 (5 bases). CDR3 DNA sequence: TGTGCCAGCAGTGACACCGGGGACGGCAATCAGCCCCAGCATTTT. It specifies CASSDTGDGNQPQHF.